Listed below are T cell receptor beta chains from one sample, sequenced in a study of cytomegalovirus exposure and HLA in healthy donors. Sequencing was performed with immunoSEQ multiplex PCR; in TCRdb, only in-frame clones are kept and a portion is missing. The sample consists of some 320,000 clones, around 87% of them appearing once. The sample taken for sequencing was PBMCs. The receptors here all came from a woman between 25 and 40 years old in good health and CMV-seropositive. The CDR3 runs from the conserved cysteine through the conserved F or W. Fields, in order: V gene, clone size, J gene, D gene, CDR3 protein, CDR3 DNA. The D gene is left open where the match is weak. Some rows mark clone size as missing; the rest say once, few, many or name a class of expanded clone.

TRBV9	NA	TRBJ2-1	TRBD2	CASSDRTSGGPTYNEQFF	TGTGCCAGCAGCGACCGGACTAGCGGGGGGCCCACCTACAATGAGCAGTTCTTC
TRBV5-4	NA	TRBJ1-1	TRBD1	CASSSRQGLNTEAFF	TGTGCCAGCAGCAGCCGACAGGGGTTGAACACTGAAGCTTTCTTT
TRBV11-2	once	TRBJ1-6	NA	CASSFREGQGSPLHF	TGTGCCAGCAGTTTTAGGGAGGGCCAGGGTTCACCCCTCCACTTT
TRBV7-9	once	TRBJ2-3	NA	CASSPEPQYF	TGTGCCAGCAGCCCTGAACCGCAGTATTTT
TRBV9	once	TRBJ1-1	TRBD1	CASSANRDRGTTEAFF	TGTGCCAGCAGCGCAAACCGGGACAGGGGTACCACTGAAGCTTTCTTT
TRBV2	NA	TRBJ1-5	TRBD1	CASRGDRVGLGGQPQHF	TGTGCCAGCAGAGGGGACAGGGTTGGCCTGGGAGGTCAGCCCCAGCATTTT
TRBV27	NA	TRBJ1-1	NA	CASSLSWQAHTEAFF	TGTGCCAGCAGTTTATCGTGGCAGGCTCACACTGAAGCTTTCTTT
TRBV7-6	NA	TRBJ2-3	TRBD1	CASSLTPGQGTDTQYF	TGTGCCAGCAGCTTAACGCCGGGACAGGGTACTGATACGCAGTATTTT
TRBV4-2	NA	TRBJ1-2	NA	CASSQDLGQPNYGYTF	TGTGCCAGCAGCCAAGATCTCGGACAGCCGAACTATGGCTACACCTTC
TRBV29-1	NA	TRBJ2-7	TRBD1	CSVKMRTGVNEQYF	TGCAGCGTTAAGATGAGGACAGGGGTCAACGAGCAGTACTTC
TRBV18	NA	TRBJ2-1	TRBD1	CASSPTGTGGIQYNEQFF	TGTGCCAGCTCACCGACCGGGACAGGGGGCATTCAATACAATGAGCAGTTCTTC
TRBV28	NA	TRBJ1-3	TRBD1	CASIETGTGNTIYF	TGTGCCAGCATTGAGACAGGGACTGGAAACACCATATATTTT
TRBV7-2	NA	TRBJ1-1	NA	CASSLGSQGNTEAFF	TGTGCCAGCAGCTTAGGATCACAGGGGAACACTGAAGCTTTCTTT
TRBV6-1	NA	TRBJ1-5	NA	CASKSGGNQPQHF	TGTGCCAGCAAATCAGGGGGCAATCAGCCCCAGCATTTT
TRBV11-2	few	TRBJ1-2	TRBD1	CASSSPDRAYGYTF	TGTGCCAGCAGCTCCCCGGACAGGGCTTATGGCTACACCTTC
TRBV18	NA	TRBJ1-2	NA	CASSLRVSDGYTF	TGTGCCAGCTCACTCAGGGTTTCGGATGGCTACACCTTC
TRBV6-5	NA	TRBJ1-5	NA	CASSIMRGSNQPQHF	TGTGCCAGCAGTATTATGCGGGGGAGCAATCAGCCCCAGCATTTT
TRBV7-2	NA	TRBJ1-2	NA	CASSLGGGGAYGYTF	TGTGCCAGCAGCTTAGGAGGCGGGGGAGCCTATGGCTACACCTTC
TRBV28	NA	TRBJ1-1	NA	CASSSTEAFF	TGTGCCAGCAGTAGCACTGAAGCTTTCTTT
TRBV6-1	NA	TRBJ1-1	NA	CASSGQANTEAFF	TGTGCCAGCAGTGGACAGGCAAACACTGAAGCTTTCTTT
TRBV18	NA	TRBJ2-7	NA	CASSPARLTREQYF	TGTGCCAGCTCACCCGCTAGGCTCACCCGGGAGCAGTACTTC
TRBV9	NA	TRBJ1-1	NA	CASSVAGNTEAFF	TGTGCCAGCAGCGTAGCTGGGAACACTGAAGCTTTCTTT
TRBV2	NA	TRBJ1-5	NA	CASRLDTSNQPQHF	TGTGCCAGCAGGCTCGACACCAGCAATCAGCCCCAGCATTTT